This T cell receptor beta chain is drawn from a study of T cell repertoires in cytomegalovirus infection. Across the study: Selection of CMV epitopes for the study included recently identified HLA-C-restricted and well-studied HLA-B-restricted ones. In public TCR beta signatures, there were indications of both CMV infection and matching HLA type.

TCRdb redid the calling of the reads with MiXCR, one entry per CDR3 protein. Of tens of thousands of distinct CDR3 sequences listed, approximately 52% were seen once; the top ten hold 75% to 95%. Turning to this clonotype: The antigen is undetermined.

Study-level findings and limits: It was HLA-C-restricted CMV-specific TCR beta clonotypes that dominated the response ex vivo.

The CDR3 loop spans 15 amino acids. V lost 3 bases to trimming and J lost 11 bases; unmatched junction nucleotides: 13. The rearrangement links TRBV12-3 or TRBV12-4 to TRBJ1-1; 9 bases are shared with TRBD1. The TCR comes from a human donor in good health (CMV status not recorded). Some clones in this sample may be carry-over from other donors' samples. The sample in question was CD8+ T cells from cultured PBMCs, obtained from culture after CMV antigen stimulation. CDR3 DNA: TGTGCCAGCAGTTTCCCGGACAGGGGCCCCCTTGGTGCTTTCTTT. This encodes CASSFPDRGPLGAFF.